Listed below are T cell receptor beta chains from one sample, sequenced in a study of blood T cell repertoires in COVID-19. Repertoires were generated with immunoSEQ multiplex PCR, while TCRdb's copy carries only in-frame clones and drops some. The sample has fewer than 300,000 clones, approximately 90% seen once. Sequenced: PBMCs or T cells enriched from blood (not recorded which). The receptor set was obtained from a woman between 40 and 55 years old with acute COVID-19. CDR3s include the opening cysteine and the closing phenylalanine or tryptophan. D genes are given only for firm matches. Clone size, where shown, is once, few, many, or a class for clones that have expanded.

cdr3_nt,cdr3_aa,clone_size,d_call,j_call,v_call
TGCGCCAGCAGCCCCCTGACAGGGACCACAGATACGCAGTATTTT,CASSPLTGTTDTQYF,.,TRBD1,TRBJ2-3,TRBV4-1
TGTGCCAGCAGCTTGGGACAGGGGACACTGAACACTGAAGCTTTCTTT,CASSLGQGTLNTEAFF,.,TRBD1,TRBJ1-1,TRBV5-5
TGTGCCAGCTCACCACTAGGGACTAGCGGGAGAGAAGATACGCAGTATTTT,CASSPLGTSGREDTQYF,many,TRBD2,TRBJ2-3,TRBV18
TGTGCCAGCAGCTTAGGCGCGGGGATCACAGATACGCAGTATTTT,CASSLGAGITDTQYF,.,.,TRBJ2-3,TRBV11-2
TGTGCCAGCAGCCCCTCGTATGGGACACAAAGGCCCTACGAGCAGTACTTC,CASSPSYGTQRPYEQYF,.,.,TRBJ2-7,TRBV7-9
TGCGCCAGCAGCTTGCAAGGGGAAGAGACCCAGTACTTC,CASSLQGEETQYF,few,.,TRBJ2-5,TRBV5-1
TGCAGCGTTGAGGAGGGGGGGTCTCAGCCCCAGCATTTT,CSVEEGGSQPQHF,.,.,TRBJ1-5,TRBV29-1
TGTGCCAGCAGCTGGAGCGGGGTCAGCTCCTACGAGCAGTACTTC,CASSWSGVSSYEQYF,.,TRBD2,TRBJ2-7,TRBV7-2
TGTGCCAGCAGCTGGACTAGCGGGATTAGCACAGATACGCAGTATTTT,CASSWTSGISTDTQYF,.,TRBD2,TRBJ2-3,TRBV3-1/TRBV3-2
TGTGCCAGCAGTTTTACACAGGATCAGCCCCAGCATTTT,CASSFTQDQPQHF,.,.,TRBJ1-5,TRBV28
TGTGCCACCAGCGAAAGACAGGGTAGAAACACCATATATTTT,CATSERQGRNTIYF,.,TRBD1,TRBJ1-3,TRBV15
TGCGCCAGCAGCCAAGAACCCCAGGGGGCAATTAATGGCTACACCTTC,CASSQEPQGAINGYTF,.,TRBD1,TRBJ1-2,TRBV4-1
TGTGCCAGCAGCCCCCCTCAGGTAGGAGAGACCCAGTACTTC,CASSPPQVGETQYF,.,.,TRBJ2-5,TRBV7-6
TGTGCCAGCAGCCAAGATCTCAGCGGGGGGAACAATGAGCAGTTCTTC,CASSQDLSGGNNEQFF,once,TRBD2,TRBJ2-1,TRBV4-2
TGTGCCAGCAGTGAGGGACAGGCTAGCAATCAGCCCCAGCATTTT,CASSEGQASNQPQHF,.,TRBD1,TRBJ1-5,TRBV2
TGTGCCAGCGCCTTAGCGGGCTTGCGAGCAGATACGCAGTATTTT,CASALAGLRADTQYF,.,TRBD2,TRBJ2-3,TRBV6-5
TGTGCCAGCAGGGTACAGGACCTCACCGGGGAGCTGTTTTTT,CASRVQDLTGELFF,.,.,TRBJ2-2,TRBV2
TGTGCCAGCAGCGTCTCAGGGGGCCAGGGGCACACCGGGGAGCTGTTTTTT,CASSVSGGQGHTGELFF,.,TRBD1,TRBJ2-2,TRBV9
TGTGCCTGGAGAGACGGGAGCTCAAGCACAGATACGCAGTATTTT,CAWRDGSSSTDTQYF,.,.,TRBJ2-3,TRBV30
TGTGCCAGCAGTTACGGGGGGACCCGAGGAGATACGCAGTATTTT,CASSYGGTRGDTQYF,.,.,TRBJ2-3,TRBV6-5
TGTGCCAGCAGCTCCCTGGCGACTAGCGGGGTGGAGACCCAGTACTTC,CASSSLATSGVETQYF,.,TRBD2,TRBJ2-5,TRBV5-4
TGTGCCAGCCATCGAGGGGAGACCCAGTACTTC,CASHRGETQYF,.,.,TRBJ2-5,TRBV5-4
TGTGCCAGCAGCTTGTCGGGGGACAGGGGTAGTTACGAGCAGTACTTC,CASSLSGDRGSYEQYF,.,TRBD1,TRBJ2-7,TRBV5-5
TGTGCCAGCAGCTTAGGCAGGTCTGGGACTGAAGCTTTCTTT,CASSLGRSGTEAFF,.,.,TRBJ1-1,TRBV7-2
TGTGCCACCAGTGATTCGACAGGCGAGCAGTACTTC,CATSDSTGEQYF,.,.,TRBJ2-7,TRBV24-1
TGCAGCGTTGTCGAAGAGACCCAGTACTTC,CSVVEETQYF,.,.,TRBJ2-5,TRBV29-1
TGTGCCAGCAGCTTAGATGCCGGGGACTACGAGCAGTACTTC,CASSLDAGDYEQYF,.,.,TRBJ2-7,TRBV7-9
TGTGCCAGCAGCCAAGGAACGGGGGCTGGAAACACCATATATTTT,CASSQGTGAGNTIYF,.,.,TRBJ1-3,TRBV3-1/TRBV3-2
TGTGCCAGCAGCGGCAGGACTAGCGGTTCCTACAATGAGCAGTTCTTC,CASSGRTSGSYNEQFF,once,TRBD2,TRBJ2-1,TRBV9
TGTGCCAGCCGGAGGACAGTTGAAAAACTGTTTTTT,CASRRTVEKLFF,.,.,TRBJ1-4,TRBV28
TGTGCCAGTAGTCCGGGGTCCCTACGATATTTT,CASSPGSLRYF,.,.,TRBJ1-3,TRBV19
TGTGCCAGTAGGCTAGCGGGACTAGCCAAAAACATTCAGTACTTC,CASRLAGLAKNIQYF,once,TRBD2,TRBJ2-4,TRBV19
TGTGCCACCAGTGACCCCGGACGGGAAAATGAGCAGTTCTTC,CATSDPGRENEQFF,.,.,TRBJ2-1,TRBV24-1
TGCGCCAGCAGCCAAGTCCGGGACTTGAACACTGAAGCTTTCTTT,CASSQVRDLNTEAFF,.,.,TRBJ1-1,TRBV4-1
TGTGCCAGCAGCCCAACAGGAAACTATGGCTACACCTTC,CASSPTGNYGYTF,.,.,TRBJ1-2,TRBV6-5
TGTGCCAGCAGCTTTGGGCAGGGGCAAAACACCATATATTTT,CASSFGQGQNTIYF,.,.,TRBJ1-3,TRBV5-6
TGTGCCAGCAGTTACATCGGACTAGCGGGAGTTGGCATTCAGTACTTC,CASSYIGLAGVGIQYF,.,TRBD2,TRBJ2-4,TRBV6-2/TRBV6-3
TGCGCCAGCAGCTTGGAACTAGCGGGAAGCACAGATACGCAGTATTTT,CASSLELAGSTDTQYF,.,TRBD2,TRBJ2-3,TRBV5-1
TGTGCCAGCAGTTATGCACTGAACTATGGCTACACCTTC,CASSYALNYGYTF,.,.,TRBJ1-2,TRBV2
TGTGCCAGCAGCCCAACGAGGCGCGGGGCAGATACGCAGTATTTT,CASSPTRRGADTQYF,.,.,TRBJ2-3,TRBV7-2
TGTGCCAGCAGCTCGCAGCAGGTCATCAACACTGAAGCTTTCTTT,CASSSQQVINTEAFF,.,.,TRBJ1-1,TRBV11-3
TGTGCCACCAGTGTTCCGGACAGGGTGTCCTACAATGAGCAGTTCTTC,CATSVPDRVSYNEQFF,.,TRBD1,TRBJ2-1,TRBV24-1
TGCGCCAGCAGCCCGGACAGGGATCTTATTGAAAAACTGTTTTTT,CASSPDRDLIEKLFF,.,TRBD1,TRBJ1-4,TRBV5-1
TGTGCCAGCAGCTCGCCGCCAGGACAGCGGAACACCGGGGAGCTGTTTTTT,CASSSPPGQRNTGELFF,.,.,TRBJ2-2,TRBV7-2
TGTGCCTGGAGTAGACAGGGCCCCTATGGCTACACCTTC,CAWSRQGPYGYTF,.,TRBD1,TRBJ1-2,TRBV30
TGTGCCAGCTCACCTTCCGAGGAAAATACGCAGTATTTT,CASSPSEENTQYF,.,.,TRBJ2-3,TRBV18
TGTGCCAGTAGCATAGGGGTCGGGGGGACTAGCAATCAGCCCCAGCATTTT,CASSIGVGGTSNQPQHF,.,.,TRBJ1-5,TRBV19
TGTGCCAGCAGCGCCGGACTAGCGGGGGTCTCCTACGAGCAGTACTTC,CASSAGLAGVSYEQYF,.,TRBD2,TRBJ2-7,TRBV11-2
TGTGCCAGCTCACCTTCCCCCAGGGACGAGCAGTACTTC,CASSPSPRDEQYF,once,.,TRBJ2-7,TRBV18
TGTGCCAGTAGTATAGTGAGGCAGGGTGGAAATCAGCCCCAGCATTTT,CASSIVRQGGNQPQHF,.,.,TRBJ1-5,TRBV19
TGTGCCAGCAGCGTAGCTCTGGAGTCCGGAAACACCATATATTTT,CASSVALESGNTIYF,once,.,TRBJ1-3,TRBV9